These T cell receptor beta chains were read from a single sample in a study of T cells in Graves' hyperthyroidism and ophthalmopathy. TCRdb reprocessed the multiplex PCR reads with MiXCR, giving one entry per CDR3 protein. The sample includes some 370,000 distinct CDR3 sequences, about a sixth of them seen just once. Sequenced input: blood. All receptors derive from a woman aged 25 to 39 with Graves' hyperthyroidism that later progressed to Graves' ophthalmopathy. CDR3s include the opening cysteine and the closing phenylalanine or tryptophan. The D gene is left open where the match is weak. Clone size is shown for a subset of rows, as once, few, many or a class of expanded clone.

>TRBV27|many|TRBD1|TRBJ2-1
TGTGCCAGTAACCCTCAGGGGGCGCGTTACAATGAGCAGTTCTTC
CASNPQGARYNEQFF
>TRBV6-1|many|TRBD1|TRBJ1-1
TGTGCCATAAGACAGGGGCTGAACACTGAAGCTTTCTTT
CAIRQGLNTEAFF
>TRBV6-2/TRBV6-3|many|TRBD2|TRBJ2-7
TGTGCCAGCAATTTAGCGGGGGGCTACGAGCAGTACTTC
CASNLAGGYEQYF
>TRBV11-2|many|NA|TRBJ1-3
TGTGCCAGCAGCCGGACATCTAGTAAGGCTGGAAACACCATATATTTT
CASSRTSSKAGNTIYF
>TRBV5-1|many|NA|TRBJ1-4
TGCGCCAGCAGCCCGGGGACTAATGAAAAACTGTTTTTT
CASSPGTNEKLFF
>TRBV5-1|many|NA|TRBJ2-3
TGCGCCAGCAGCTTGTCAGGCACCGAGAGCACAGATACGCAGTATTTT
CASSLSGTESTDTQYF
>TRBV12-3/TRBV12-4|few|NA|TRBJ1-1
TGTGCCAGCAGTTTACTTGGCTCCGGAGGAGCTTTCTTT
CASSLLGSGGAFF
>TRBV6-1|NA|TRBD1|TRBJ1-3
TGTGCCAGCAACCGGACAGGGGCTGGAAACACCATATATTTT
CASNRTGAGNTIYF
>TRBV6-1|many|NA|TRBJ2-7
TGTGCCACCCATATTTCCGGTCTATCCTACGAGCAGTACTTC
CATHISGLSYEQYF
>TRBV2|many|NA|TRBJ2-3
TGTGCCAGCATAGAACTAGCCAGCACAGATACGCAGTATTTT
CASIELASTDTQYF
>TRBV12-3/TRBV12-4|many|TRBD2|TRBJ2-3
TGTGCCAGCAGTGCTCTAGCGGAGACAAAAACATACACAGATACGCAGTATTTT
CASSALAETKTYTDTQYF
>TRBV2|NA|NA|TRBJ2-3
TGTGCCAGCAGTGAATCGAGCAACACAGATACGCAGTATTTT
CASSESSNTDTQYF
>TRBV2|NA|TRBD1|TRBJ2-6
TGTGCCAGCAGTCGGGGACAGGGTGGGGCCAACGTCCTGACTTTC
CASSRGQGGANVLTF
>TRBV29-1|many|NA|TRBJ2-5
TGCAGCGTTGAAGTTACGGACGGTCTGGTGGCCCAGTACTTC
CSVEVTDGLVAQYF
>TRBV28|many|NA|TRBJ1-1
TGTGCCAGCAGTTTTAGCGGCAGCCCCGTGAACACTGAAGCTTTCTTT
CASSFSGSPVNTEAFF
>TRBV7-2|many|TRBD2|TRBJ2-5
TGTGCCAGCAGCTTGATTTGGCGGGAGCAAGAGACCCAGTACTTC
CASSLIWREQETQYF
>TRBV28|few|TRBD1|TRBJ1-2
TGTGCCAGCAGCCTCCTTTGGGACAGGGGGCTCGCTAACTATGGCTACACCTTC
CASSLLWDRGLANYGYTF
>TRBV29-1|NA|NA|TRBJ1-2
TGCAGCGTCGGCGGGGGCAGCGACCTCGGCTACACCTTC
CSVGGGSDLGYTF
>TRBV20-1|few|NA|TRBJ2-1
TGCAGTGCTACCCCTCCGGCTACCCCCTACAATGAGCAGTTCTTC
CSATPPATPYNEQFF
>TRBV20-1|few|NA|TRBJ2-5
TGCAGTGCTAGAGTACGGACGTACCAAGAGACCCAGTACTTC
CSARVRTYQETQYF
>TRBV28|many|TRBD2|TRBJ2-3
TGTGCCAGCACGAACCGGGAGGGCCGTCGAGATACGCAGTATTTT
CASTNREGRRDTQYF
>TRBV4-1|few|NA|TRBJ1-5
TGCGCCAGCAGCCTCCACGACTATAGCAATCAGCCCCAGCATTTT
CASSLHDYSNQPQHF
>TRBV6-1|many|NA|TRBJ1-2
TGTGCCAGCAAGTCAGGGCATGGCTACACCTTC
CASKSGHGYTF
>TRBV6-5|NA|TRBD1|TRBJ2-6
TGTGCCAGCAGTTACTCGGGACAGGGAACCTCTGGGGCCAACGTCCTGACTTTC
CASSYSGQGTSGANVLTF
>TRBV28|NA|NA|TRBJ2-3
TGTGCCAGCAGTCCCCCCGGGACATTAGACAGCACAGATACGCAGTATTTT
CASSPPGTLDSTDTQYF
>TRBV19|NA|NA|TRBJ2-1
TGTGCCAGTAGTAGCTCCAGGTCCAATGAGCAGTTCTTC
CASSSSRSNEQFF
>TRBV24-1|NA|TRBD2|TRBJ2-5
TGTGCCACCAGTGATCCGGGGCGGGAGGGCCTCGAGACCCAGTACTTC
CATSDPGREGLETQYF
>TRBV9|few|NA|TRBJ2-1
TGTGCCAGCAGCGCAGGGGCTCGGACCTACAATGAGCAGTTCTTC
CASSAGARTYNEQFF
>TRBV6-2/TRBV6-3|NA|TRBD2|TRBJ2-4
TGTGCCAGCAGTTACTTGATAGAGATCCAGACTAGCGGGAAAAGGGAAAACATTCAGTACTTC
CASSYLIEIQTSGKRENIQYF
>TRBV12-3/TRBV12-4|many|TRBD2|TRBJ2-7
TGTGCCAGCGGCCATACAGCGGGACCCTACGAGCAGTACTTC
CASGHTAGPYEQYF
>TRBV28|many|NA|TRBJ1-5
TGTGCCAGCAGTCCCATCAGGGGCCCCGGGCCCCAGCATTTT
CASSPIRGPGPQHF
>TRBV5-1|NA|NA|TRBJ2-3
TGCGCCAGCAGCTTGTTCATTGCAGGGGCGGGCCCAGATACGCAGTATTTT
CASSLFIAGAGPDTQYF
>TRBV12-3/TRBV12-4|many|TRBD1|TRBJ2-3
TGTGCCAGCCTCCTAGGGGGCGGGTCAGATACGCAGTATTTT
CASLLGGGSDTQYF
>TRBV30|NA|NA|TRBJ2-1
TGTGCCTGGACCTACGCTCGGGGCGGGCATGAGCAGTTCTTC
CAWTYARGGHEQFF
>TRBV27|many|NA|TRBJ1-5
TGTGCCAGCAGCCCACTAAATAGCAATCAGCCCCAGCATTTT
CASSPLNSNQPQHF
>TRBV27|NA|TRBD2|TRBJ2-5
TGTGCCAGCAGTTTATTCGGCGGGAGGGGAGAGACCCAGTACTTC
CASSLFGGRGETQYF
>TRBV30|few|TRBD2|TRBJ2-3
TGTGCCTCAAATAGCGGGATTGGGACAGATACGCAGTATTTT
CASNSGIGTDTQYF
>TRBV20-1|few|NA|TRBJ1-2
TGCAGTGCTCAACCGACATTAGGGGTCATCAATGGCTACACCTTC
CSAQPTLGVINGYTF
>TRBV11-2|many|TRBD1|TRBJ2-6
TGTGCCAGCAGCGCCTCCGGGACAGGGTATTTTGGGGCCAACGTCCTGACTTTC
CASSASGTGYFGANVLTF
>TRBV20-1|many|NA|TRBJ1-4
TGCAGTGCTATAGACATACGAGTATCAACTAATGAAAAACTGTTTTTT
CSAIDIRVSTNEKLFF
>TRBV4-1|many|TRBD1|TRBJ2-1
TGCGCCAGCAGCCGAGCTCCGGGACAGGCATACAATGAGCAGTTCTTC
CASSRAPGQAYNEQFF
>TRBV27|many|TRBD2|TRBJ2-3
TGTGCCAGCAGTATCTTGGTAGCGGGAGGGAACACAGATACGCAGTATTTT
CASSILVAGGNTDTQYF
>TRBV10-3|few|NA|TRBJ1-2
TGTGCCATCAGTGTCCCTCCCTCGGACGATCCTAACTGTGGCTACACCTTC
CAISVPPSDDPNCGYTF
>TRBV24-1|many|NA|TRBJ2-2
TGTGCCACCAGTGATCCGACAGGGAGGATCGGGGAGCTGTTTTTT
CATSDPTGRIGELFF
>TRBV6-1|NA|NA|TRBJ2-3
TGTGCCAGCAATCCAGGGGCCAGCACAGATACGCAGTATTTT
CASNPGASTDTQYF
>TRBV5-1|NA|NA|TRBJ2-1
TGCGCCAGCAGCTTGTGGGGGGCGTCCTACAATGAGCAGTTCTTC
CASSLWGASYNEQFF
>TRBV20-1|NA|TRBD2|TRBJ2-7
TGCAGTGCTAGATCTGCGGGAGGTCCCCCCGCCGAGCAGTACTTC
CSARSAGGPPAEQYF
>TRBV29-1|few|NA|TRBJ2-5
TGCAGCGTTCGAAGTAGTCAAGAGACCCAGTACTTC
CSVRSSQETQYF
>TRBV27|many|TRBD1|TRBJ1-5
TGTGCCAGCAGTTTTCAGGGGGCTAGCAATCAGCCCCAGCATTTT
CASSFQGASNQPQHF
>TRBV3-1|many|NA|TRBJ2-1
TGTGCCAGCAGCCAAGGAATGACTGGCTCCTACAATGAGCAGTTCTTC
CASSQGMTGSYNEQFF
>TRBV9|NA|NA|TRBJ2-1
TGTGCCAGCAGCGTAGGCATTGGGGGTAGTAATGAGCAGTTCTTC
CASSVGIGGSNEQFF
>TRBV5-1|few|TRBD2|TRBJ2-3
TGTGCCAGCAGCCCCGGGCCGGGGGGGCGAAATACGCAGTATTTT
CASSPGPGGRNTQYF
>TRBV11-1|many|NA|TRBJ1-1
TGTGCCAGCAGCTTGGGGGGCAGGGGAGGCAACACTGAAGCTTTCTTT
CASSLGGRGGNTEAFF
>TRBV3-1|many|TRBD2|TRBJ2-3
TGTGCCAGCAGCCCAAGTCAAGGACTAGCTCGCACAGATACGCAGTATTTT
CASSPSQGLARTDTQYF